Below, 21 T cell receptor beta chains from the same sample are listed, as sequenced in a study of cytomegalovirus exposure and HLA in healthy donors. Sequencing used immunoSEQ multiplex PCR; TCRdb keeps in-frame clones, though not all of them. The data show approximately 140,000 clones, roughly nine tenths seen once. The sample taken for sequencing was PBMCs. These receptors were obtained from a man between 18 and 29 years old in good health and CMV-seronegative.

The CDR3 coding sequence is TGTGCCAGCAGTCCTCCGGGGGGGGCTTACGAGCAGTACTTC. It encodes CASSPPGGAYEQYF. The chain combines TRBV6-6 with TRBJ2-7; TRBD2 matches 8 bases. Germline-derived CDR1 and CDR2 are MNHNY and SVGAGI (reference sequence). Trimming at V came to 5 bases and at J to 4 bases, leaving 7 bases not matched to a gene. There are 14 residues in the CDR3.

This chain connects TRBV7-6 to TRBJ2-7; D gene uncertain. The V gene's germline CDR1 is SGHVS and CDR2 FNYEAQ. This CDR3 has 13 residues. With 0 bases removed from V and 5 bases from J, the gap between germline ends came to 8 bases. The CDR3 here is CASSLAPRDEQYF. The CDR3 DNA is TGTGCCAGCAGCTTAGCCCCCCGGGACGAGCAGTACTTC.

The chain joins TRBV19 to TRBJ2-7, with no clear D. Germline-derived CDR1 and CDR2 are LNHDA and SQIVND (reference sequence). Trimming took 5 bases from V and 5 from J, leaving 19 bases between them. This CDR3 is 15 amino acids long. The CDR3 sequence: CASSASIVADDEQYF. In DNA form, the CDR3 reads TGTGCCAGTAGTGCCTCCATCGTAGCTGACGACGAGCAGTACTTC.

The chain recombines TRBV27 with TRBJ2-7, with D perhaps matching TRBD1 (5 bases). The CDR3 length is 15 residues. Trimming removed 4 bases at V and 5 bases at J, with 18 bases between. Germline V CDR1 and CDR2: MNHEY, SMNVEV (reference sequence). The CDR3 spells CASSSETGETDEQYF. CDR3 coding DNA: TGTGCCAGCAGTTCGGAAACAGGAGAAACAGACGAGCAGTACTTC.

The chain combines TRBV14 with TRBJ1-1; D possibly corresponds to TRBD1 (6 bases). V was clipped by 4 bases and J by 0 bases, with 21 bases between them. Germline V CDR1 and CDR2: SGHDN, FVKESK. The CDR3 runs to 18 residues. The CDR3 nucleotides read TGTGCCAGCAGCCTCAGACCAGGGGTCGTTGCCATGAACACTGAAGCTTTCTTT. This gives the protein CASSLRPGVVAMNTEAFF.

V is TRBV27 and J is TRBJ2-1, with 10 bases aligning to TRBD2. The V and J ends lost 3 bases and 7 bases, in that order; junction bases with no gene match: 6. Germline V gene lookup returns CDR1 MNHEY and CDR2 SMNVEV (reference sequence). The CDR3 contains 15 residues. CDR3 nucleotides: TGTGCCAGCAGTTTGGGCAGCGGGGGGGCAAATGAGCAGTTCTTC. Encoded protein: CASSLGSGGANEQFF.

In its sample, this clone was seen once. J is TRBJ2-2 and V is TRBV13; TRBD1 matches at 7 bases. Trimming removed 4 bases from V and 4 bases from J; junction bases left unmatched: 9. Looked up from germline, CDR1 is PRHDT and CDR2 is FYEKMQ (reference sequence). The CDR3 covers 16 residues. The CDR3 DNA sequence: TGTGCCAGCAGCTGGTTAAGAGGGGGCGGCACCGGGGAGCTGTTTTTT. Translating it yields CASSWLRGGGTGELFF.

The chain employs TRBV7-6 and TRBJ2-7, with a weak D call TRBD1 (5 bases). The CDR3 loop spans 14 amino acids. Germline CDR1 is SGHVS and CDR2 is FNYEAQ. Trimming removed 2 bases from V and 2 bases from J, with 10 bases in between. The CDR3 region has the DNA TGTGCCAGCAGCTTACCCGACAGACCCTACGAGCAGTACTTC. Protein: CASSLPDRPYEQYF.

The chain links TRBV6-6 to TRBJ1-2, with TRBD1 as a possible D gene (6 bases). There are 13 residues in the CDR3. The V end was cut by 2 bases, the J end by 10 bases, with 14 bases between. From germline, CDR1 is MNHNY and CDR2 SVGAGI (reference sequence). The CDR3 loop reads CASSYRTATPYTF. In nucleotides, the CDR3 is TGTGCCAGCAGTTACCGGACAGCGACTCCCTACACCTTC.

The CDR3 region has the DNA TGTGCCTGGAGTGTAGGGGCGAAGGCCCAGTACTTC. It translates to CAWSVGAKAQYF. J is TRBJ2-5 and V is TRBV30; TRBD1 is a possible D gene (5 bases). Trimming stripped 0 bases from V and 9 bases from J, with 11 bases between. CDR1 and CDR2 from the germline V gene are GTSNPN and SVGIG (reference sequence). This CDR3 region has 12 residues.

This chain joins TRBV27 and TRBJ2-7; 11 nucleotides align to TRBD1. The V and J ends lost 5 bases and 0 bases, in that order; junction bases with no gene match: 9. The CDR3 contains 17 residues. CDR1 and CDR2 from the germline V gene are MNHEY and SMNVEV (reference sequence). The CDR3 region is CASSAGTGGTNSYEQYF. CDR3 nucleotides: TGTGCCAGCAGTGCCGGGACAGGGGGTACAAACTCCTACGAGCAGTACTTC.

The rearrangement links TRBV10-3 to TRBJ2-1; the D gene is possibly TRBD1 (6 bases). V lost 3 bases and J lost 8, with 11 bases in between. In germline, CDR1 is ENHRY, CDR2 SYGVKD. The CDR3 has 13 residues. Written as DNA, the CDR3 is TGTGCCATCAGTGAAGCAGGGGTGGATGAGCAGTTCTTC. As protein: CAISEAGVDEQFF.

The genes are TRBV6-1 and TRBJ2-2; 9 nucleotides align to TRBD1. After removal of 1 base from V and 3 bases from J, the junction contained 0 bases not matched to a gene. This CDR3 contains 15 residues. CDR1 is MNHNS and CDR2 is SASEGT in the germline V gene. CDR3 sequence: CASSEGDRDTGELFF. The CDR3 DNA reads TGTGCCAGCAGTGAAGGGGACAGGGACACCGGGGAGCTGTTTTTT.

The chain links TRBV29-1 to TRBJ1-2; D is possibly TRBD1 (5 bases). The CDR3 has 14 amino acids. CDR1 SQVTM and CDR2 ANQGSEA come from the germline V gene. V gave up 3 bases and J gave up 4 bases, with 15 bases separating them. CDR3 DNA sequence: TGCAGCGTTGACAGTTCGGACACCGGCTATGGCTACACCTTC. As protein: CSVDSSDTGYGYTF.

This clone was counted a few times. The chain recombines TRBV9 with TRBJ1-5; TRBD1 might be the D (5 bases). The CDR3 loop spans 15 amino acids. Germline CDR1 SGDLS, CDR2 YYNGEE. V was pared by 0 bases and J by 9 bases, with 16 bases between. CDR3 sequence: CASSVADVGAGPQHF. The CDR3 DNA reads TGTGCCAGCAGCGTAGCTGATGTAGGGGCAGGGCCCCAGCATTTT. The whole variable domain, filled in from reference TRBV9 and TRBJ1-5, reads DSGVTQTPKHLITATGQRVTLRCSPRSGDLSVYWYQQSLDQGLQFLIQYYNGEERAKGNILERFSAQQFPDLHSELNLSSLELGDSALYFCASSVADVGAGPQHFGDGTRLSIL.

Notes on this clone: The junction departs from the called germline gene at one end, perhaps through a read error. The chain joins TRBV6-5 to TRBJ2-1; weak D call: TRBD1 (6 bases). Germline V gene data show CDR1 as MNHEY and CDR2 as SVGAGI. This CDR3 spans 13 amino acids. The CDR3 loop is CASSYYTGQRLVF. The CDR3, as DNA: TGTGCCAGCAGTTACTATACCGGACAGCGGTTGGTCTTC.

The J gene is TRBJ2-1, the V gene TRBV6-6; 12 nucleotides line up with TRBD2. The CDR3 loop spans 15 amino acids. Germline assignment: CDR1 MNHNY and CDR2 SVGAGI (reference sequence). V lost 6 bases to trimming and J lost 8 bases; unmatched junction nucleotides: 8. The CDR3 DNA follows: TGTGCCAGCAGCCTAGCGGGGGGGCCGGGTTATGAGCAGTTCTTC. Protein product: CASSLAGGPGYEQFF.

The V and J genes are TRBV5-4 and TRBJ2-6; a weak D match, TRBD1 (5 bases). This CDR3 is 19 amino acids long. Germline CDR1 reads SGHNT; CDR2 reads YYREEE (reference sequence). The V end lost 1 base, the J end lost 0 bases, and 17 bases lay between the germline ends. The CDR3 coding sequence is TGTGCCAGCAGCTTGTGGGGCAGCAGTCCCTTCTCTGGGGCCAACGTCCTGACTTTC. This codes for CASSLWGSSPFSGANVLTF.

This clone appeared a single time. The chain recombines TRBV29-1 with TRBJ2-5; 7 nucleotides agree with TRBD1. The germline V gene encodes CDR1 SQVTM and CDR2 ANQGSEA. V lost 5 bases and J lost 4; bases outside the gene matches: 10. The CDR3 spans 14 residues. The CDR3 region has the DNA TGCAGCGTTAATAGTAAGGGGGCCGTAGAGACCCAGTACTTC. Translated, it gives CSVNSKGAVETQYF. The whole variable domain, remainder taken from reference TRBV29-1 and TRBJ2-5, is SAVISQKPSRDICQRGTSLTIQCQVDSQVTMMFWYRQQPGQSLTLIATANQGSEATYESGFVIDKFPISRPNLTFSTLTVSNMSPEDSSIYLCSVNSKGAVETQYFGPGTRLLVL.

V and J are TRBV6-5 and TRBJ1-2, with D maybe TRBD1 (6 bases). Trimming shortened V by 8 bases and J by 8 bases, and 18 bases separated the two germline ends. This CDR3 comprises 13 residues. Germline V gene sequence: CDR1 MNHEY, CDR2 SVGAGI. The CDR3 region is CASQPGTRRGYTF. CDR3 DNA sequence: TGTGCCAGCCAGCCCGGGACACGACGCGGCTACACCTTC.

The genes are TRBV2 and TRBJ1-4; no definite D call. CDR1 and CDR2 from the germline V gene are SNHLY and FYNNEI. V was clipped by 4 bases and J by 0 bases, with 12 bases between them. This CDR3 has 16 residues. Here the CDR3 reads CASSAQAYATNEKLFF. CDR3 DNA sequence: TGTGCCAGCAGTGCGCAGGCTTATGCAACTAATGAAAAACTGTTTTTT.